This is a list of T cell receptor beta chains from one sample in a study of human T cells and chemical hapten exposure. MiXCR, run by TCRdb on the RACE reads, gives a single entry per CDR3 protein. The repertoire holds about 49,000 distinct CDR3 sequences, approximately 9.1% seen once, with just under 4.5% in the top ten. Sequencing used whole blood, obtained in connection with sensitization to the hapten diphenylcyclopropenone (DPC). These receptors were taken from a woman in her 50s with alopecia areata. Some clones in this sample may be carry-over from other donors' samples. Both conserved end residues are part of each CDR3. Each record gives: CDR3 length, V gene, CDR3 protein.

len: 14
v_gene: TRBV5-1
CDR3aa: CASSFSQGRTEAFF

len: 15
v_gene: TRBV12-5
CDR3aa: CASGLLWGMNTEAFF

len: 17
v_gene: TRBV6-5
CDR3aa: CASSPINTGPGANVLTF

len: 13
v_gene: TRBV18
CDR3aa: CASSPEGQTPHHF

len: 13
v_gene: TRBV29-1
CDR3aa: CSVATRVTDTQYF

len: 13
v_gene: TRBV20-1
CDR3aa: CSAEKIETYEQYF

len: 13
v_gene: TRBV6-5
CDR3aa: CASNAQGASPLHF

len: 15
v_gene: TRBV4-1
CDR3aa: CASSQALLSRDTIYF

len: 13
v_gene: TRBV29-1
CDR3aa: CSVGGIGSYEQYF

len: 9
v_gene: TRBV29-1
CDR3aa: CSVASGYTF

len: 15
v_gene: TRBV7-9
CDR3aa: CASSLSSSGANVLTF

len: 14
v_gene: TRBV7-2
CDR3aa: CASSIRQTTDTQYF

len: 13
v_gene: TRBV6-6
CDR3aa: CASSPPTNTEAFF

len: 11
v_gene: TRBV11-2
CDR3aa: CASSSAHEQYF

len: 12
v_gene: TRBV9
CDR3aa: CASSVTGGPVYF

len: 13
v_gene: TRBV25-1
CDR3aa: CASTSWGGIGYTF

len: 17
v_gene: TRBV20-1
CDR3aa: CSARDRVGRANTGELFF

len: 15
v_gene: TRBV27
CDR3aa: CASSLRQGRDSPLHF

len: 14
v_gene: TRBV11-2
CDR3aa: CASSLNLGGDEQFF

len: 13
v_gene: TRBV29-1
CDR3aa: CSTTGTGSNEQFF

len: 16
v_gene: TRBV7-8
CDR3aa: CASSIGTTASTDTQYF

len: 13
v_gene: TRBV5-5
CDR3aa: CASSPPEGTEAFF

len: 16
v_gene: TRBV7-2
CDR3aa: CASSLSPSGQKYEQYF

len: 13
v_gene: TRBV20-1
CDR3aa: CSATQGFNSPLHF

len: 15
v_gene: TRBV5-1
CDR3aa: CASSPGEGNGSPLHF

len: 12
v_gene: TRBV6-5
CDR3aa: CASRLGTGELFF

len: 15
v_gene: TRBV28
CDR3aa: CASSSRSGAYNEQFF

len: 14
v_gene: TRBV28
CDR3aa: CASSEDGGDYEQYF

len: 13
v_gene: TRBV15
CDR3aa: CATSRDGGQPQHF

len: 14
v_gene: TRBV28
CDR3aa: CASTRPASYNEQFF

len: 15
v_gene: TRBV12-3/TRBV12-4
CDR3aa: CASSLITSGTDTQYF

len: 18
v_gene: TRBV7-9
CDR3aa: CASSLPTRLAGVQETQYF

len: 16
v_gene: TRBV7-2
CDR3aa: CASSLSGAPRLYGYTF

len: 15
v_gene: TRBV20-1
CDR3aa: CSASGPSGTSSTQYF

len: 14
v_gene: TRBV6-1
CDR3aa: CASIPGQLNEKLFF

len: 13
v_gene: TRBV7-6
CDR3aa: CASSGGIKNIQYF

len: 15
v_gene: TRBV14
CDR3aa: CASSQDPRFFYGYTF

len: 16
v_gene: TRBV14
CDR3aa: CASSQTIRKLTDTQYF

len: 13
v_gene: TRBV29-1
CDR3aa: CSVAIGTAYGYTF

len: 11
v_gene: TRBV7-9
CDR3aa: CASSAGDTQYF

len: 14
v_gene: TRBV5-1
CDR3aa: CASSWTATNEKLFF